A selection of T cell receptor beta chains follows, all from one sample in a study of blood T cell repertoires in COVID-19. The repertoire was sequenced with immunoSEQ multiplex PCR; TCRdb's copy has only in-frame clones and lacks some. The data show some 300,000 clones, with approximately 84% seen just once and more than 0.8% held by the top ten. The sample consisted of PBMCs or T cells enriched from blood (not recorded which). These receptors were obtained from a woman in her 30s who had recovered from COVID-19. Each CDR3 is given with its conserved first and last residue. A D gene is named only where the DNA matches it firmly. The size field is filled for only some rows; it gives once, few, many or a size class.

NA	TRBJ1-3	NA	TRBV3-1/TRBV3-2	TGTGCCAGCAGCCAAGACCCTGGGGGCGAAAACACCATATATTTT	CASSQDPGGENTIYF
NA	TRBJ2-3	TRBD1	TRBV7-7	TGTGCCAGCAGTGTCGACAGGGGTGCAGATACGCAGTATTTT	CASSVDRGADTQYF
NA	TRBJ1-4	TRBD1	TRBV18	TGTGCCAGCTCTGAAGGACAGGGCGGTATAAATGAAAAACTGTTTTTT	CASSEGQGGINEKLFF
NA	TRBJ2-7	TRBD1	TRBV13	TGTGCCAGCAGCACGCGGGACAGGGGGGGCTACGAGCAGTACTTC	CASSTRDRGGYEQYF
few	TRBJ2-7	TRBD1	TRBV6-5	TGTGCCAGCGCCGGGACAGGGGATGGGCAGTACTTC	CASAGTGDGQYF
NA	TRBJ2-3	TRBD1	TRBV5-1	TGCGCCAGCAGCCCCGGGACAGGGGGCGCAGTAACAGATACGCAGTATTTT	CASSPGTGGAVTDTQYF
NA	TRBJ2-6	NA	TRBV4-1	TGCGCCAGCAGCCAAGAATCGGTCAAACCCTTTTCTGGGGCCAACGTCCTGACTTTC	CASSQESVKPFSGANVLTF
NA	TRBJ1-1	NA	TRBV28	TGTGCCAGCAGTTTGCCCGCTTCTATGAACACTGAAGCTTTCTTT	CASSLPASMNTEAFF
few	TRBJ1-2	NA	TRBV30	TGTGCCTGGAGTGTCCAGGCCCCCTATGGCTACACCTTC	CAWSVQAPYGYTF
NA	TRBJ2-3	TRBD2	TRBV10-3	TGTGCCATCAGTGCGAGCGGGGGGATCCAACTACGCACAGATACGCAGTATTTT	CAISASGGIQLRTDTQYF
NA	TRBJ1-5	TRBD1	TRBV10-3	TGTGCCATCAGCCGGGACAGGGGACTTCAGCCCCAGCATTTT	CAISRDRGLQPQHF
NA	TRBJ2-4	TRBD2	TRBV11-2	TGTGCCAGCAGCTTAGATAACGGACTAGGAGCGGGGCTAGCCAAAAACATTCAGTACTTC	CASSLDNGLGAGLAKNIQYF
NA	TRBJ2-6	TRBD1	TRBV30	TGTGCCTGGAGTGTTCTAGACAGGGGGCCTGGGGCCAACGTCCTGACTTTC	CAWSVLDRGPGANVLTF
NA	TRBJ1-5	TRBD1	TRBV19	TGTGCCAGTAGTCCAAACAGGGGCCCCCTATCTTATAGCAATCAGCCCCAGCATTTT	CASSPNRGPLSYSNQPQHF
NA	TRBJ2-7	NA	TRBV5-6	TGTGCCAGCAGCCCAGGGGACTCCTACGAGCAGTACTTC	CASSPGDSYEQYF
NA	TRBJ2-7	TRBD1	TRBV6-1	TGTGCCAGCAGTGAAGGGGACAGTTGGTCCTACGAGCAGTACTTC	CASSEGDSWSYEQYF
NA	TRBJ2-7	TRBD1	TRBV3-1/TRBV3-2	TGTGCCAGCAGTCCACAGGGGACCTACGAGCAGTACTTC	CASSPQGTYEQYF
once	TRBJ2-7	TRBD2	TRBV5-1	TGCGCCAGCAGCCCAAGACGCCGGGGGGACTACGAGCAGTACTTC	CASSPRRRGDYEQYF
NA	TRBJ2-1	TRBD1	TRBV4-3	TGCGCCAGCAGCCCCTCGGACAGGGTGGGCTACAATGAGCAGTTCTTC	CASSPSDRVGYNEQFF
NA	TRBJ2-7	NA	TRBV10-3	TGTGCCATCAGTGAGGACGGGTCCTACGAGCAGTACTTC	CAISEDGSYEQYF
NA	TRBJ1-2	NA	TRBV7-8	TGTGCCAGCAGCTCAATCCGGGAAACGGGCTATGGCTACACCTTC	CASSSIRETGYGYTF